This TCR beta chain was observed in a study of T cells in localized non-small cell lung cancer. Whole-study findings and limits: A raised T cell density in blood coincided with lengthier overall survival. It was uninvolved adjacent lung that showed the highest T cell clonality, exceeding tumor.

Comments on this clone: What it binds is not known.

The CDR3 has 15 amino acids. Deletions cut 1 base from V and 1 base from J, with 9 bases between. Germline V gives CDR1 LNHNV, CDR2 YYDKDF (reference sequence). Produced via immunoSEQ multiplex PCR; TCRdb's table is partial and in-frame only. The data show around 5,000 clones, about 92% seen once. Sample: peripheral blood, taken before any cancer treatment. The receptor was isolated from a woman aged 40 to 75 with stage I lung adenocarcinoma. The V gene is TRBV15, the J gene TRBJ2-3; possibly TRBD1 for D (6 bases). The CDR3 DNA reads TGTGCCACCAGCAGAGGCAGGGGCGGCACAGATACGCAGTATTTT. As protein: CATSRGRGGTDTQYF.